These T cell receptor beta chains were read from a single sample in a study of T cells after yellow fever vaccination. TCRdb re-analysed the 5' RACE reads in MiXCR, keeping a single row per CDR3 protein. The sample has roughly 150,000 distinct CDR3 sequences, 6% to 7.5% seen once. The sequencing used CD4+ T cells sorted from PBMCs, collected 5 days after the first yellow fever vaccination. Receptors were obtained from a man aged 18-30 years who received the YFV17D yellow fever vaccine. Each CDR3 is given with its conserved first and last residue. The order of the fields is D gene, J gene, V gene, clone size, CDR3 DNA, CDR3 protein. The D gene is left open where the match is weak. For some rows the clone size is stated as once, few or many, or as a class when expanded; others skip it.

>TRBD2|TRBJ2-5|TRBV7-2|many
TGTGCCAGCAGGCCTCCTGGACTAGCGGGTGTGGAGACCCAGTACTTC
CASRPPGLAGVETQYF
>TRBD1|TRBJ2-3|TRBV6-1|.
TGTGCCAGCAGGCAACAGGGGGTTTTGGCAGATACGCAGTATTTT
CASRQQGVLADTQYF
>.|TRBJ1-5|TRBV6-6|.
TGTGCCAGCAGTACTAATAGCAATCAGCCCCAGCATTTT
CASSTNSNQPQHF
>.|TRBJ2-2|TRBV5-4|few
TGTGCCAGCAGCTTGGCCCTGGGCGGGAACACCGGGGAGCTGTTTTTT
CASSLALGGNTGELFF
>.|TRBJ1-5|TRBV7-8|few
TGTGCCAGCAGCTTAATCAGGGATGGTCAGCCCCAGCATTTT
CASSLIRDGQPQHF
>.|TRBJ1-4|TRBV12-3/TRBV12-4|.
TGTGCCAGCAGTGTCTGGGGCCGAAATGAAAAACTGTTTTTT
CASSVWGRNEKLFF
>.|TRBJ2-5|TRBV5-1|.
TGCGCCAGCTGCCCCAGCGGGCCCCAAGAGACCCAGTACTTC
CASCPSGPQETQYF
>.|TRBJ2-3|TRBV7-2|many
TGTGCCAGCAGCTTACCCCGCACAGATACGCAGTATTTT
CASSLPRTDTQYF
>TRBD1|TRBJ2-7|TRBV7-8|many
TGTGCCAGCAGCTTTCGACAGGGGATTGGCGAGCAGTACTTC
CASSFRQGIGEQYF
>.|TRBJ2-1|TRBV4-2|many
TGTGCCAGCAGCCAAGATCCCGGGGCAAATGAGCAGTTCTTC
CASSQDPGANEQFF
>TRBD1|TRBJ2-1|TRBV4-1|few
TGCGCCAGCAGCCGCCCGGGACAGGGTACGTTCTTC
CASSRPGQGTFF